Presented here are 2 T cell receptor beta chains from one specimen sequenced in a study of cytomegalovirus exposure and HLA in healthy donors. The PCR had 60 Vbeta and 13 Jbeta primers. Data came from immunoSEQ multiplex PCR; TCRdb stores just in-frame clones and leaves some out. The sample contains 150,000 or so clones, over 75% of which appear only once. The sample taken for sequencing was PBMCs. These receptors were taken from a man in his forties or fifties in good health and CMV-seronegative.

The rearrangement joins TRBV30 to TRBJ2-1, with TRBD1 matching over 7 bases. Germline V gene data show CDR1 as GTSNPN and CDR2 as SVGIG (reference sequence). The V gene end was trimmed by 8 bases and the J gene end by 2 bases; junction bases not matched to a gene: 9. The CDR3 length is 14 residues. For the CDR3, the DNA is TGTGCCACCTATACGACAGGGCCCTACAATGAGCAGTTCTTC. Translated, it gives CATYTTGPYNEQFF.

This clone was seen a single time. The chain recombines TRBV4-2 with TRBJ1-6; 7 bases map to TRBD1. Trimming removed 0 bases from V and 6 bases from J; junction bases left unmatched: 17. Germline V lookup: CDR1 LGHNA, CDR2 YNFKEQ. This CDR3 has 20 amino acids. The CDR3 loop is CASSQDRVPGAGGSNSPLHF. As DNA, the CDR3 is TGTGCCAGCAGCCAAGATCGTGTACCAGGGGCAGGGGGTTCTAATTCACCCCTCCACTTT.